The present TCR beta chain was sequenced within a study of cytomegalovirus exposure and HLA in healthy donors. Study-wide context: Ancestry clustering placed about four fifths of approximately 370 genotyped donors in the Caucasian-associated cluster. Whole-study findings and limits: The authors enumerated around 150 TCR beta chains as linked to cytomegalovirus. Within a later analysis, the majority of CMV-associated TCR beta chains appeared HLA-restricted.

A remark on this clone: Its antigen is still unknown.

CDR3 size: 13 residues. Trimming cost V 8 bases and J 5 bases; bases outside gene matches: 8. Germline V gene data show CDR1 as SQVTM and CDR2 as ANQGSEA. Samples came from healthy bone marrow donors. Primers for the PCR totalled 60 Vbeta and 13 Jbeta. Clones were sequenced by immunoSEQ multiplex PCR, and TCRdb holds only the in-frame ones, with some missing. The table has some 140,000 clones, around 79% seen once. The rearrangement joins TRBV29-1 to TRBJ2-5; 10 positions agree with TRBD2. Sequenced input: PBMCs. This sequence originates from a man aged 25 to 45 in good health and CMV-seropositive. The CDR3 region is CSYEAGGRETQYF. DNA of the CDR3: TGCAGCTACGAAGCGGGGGGGAGGGAGACCCAGTACTTC. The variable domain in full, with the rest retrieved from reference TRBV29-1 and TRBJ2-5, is SAVISQKPSRDICQRGTSLTIQCQVDSQVTMMFWYRQQPGQSLTLIATANQGSEATYESGFVIDKFPISRPNLTFSTLTVSNMSPEDSSIYLCSYEAGGRETQYFGPGTRLLVL.